One and the same sample provided the 9 T cell receptor beta chains below, sequenced in a study of cytomegalovirus exposure and HLA in healthy donors (dated by TCRdb to about 2017). The library was built by means of the immunoSEQ multiplex PCR assay. For the multiplex PCR, a mixture combining 60 forward primers for TCR Vbeta segments and 13 reverse primers for TCR Jbeta segments was used. What TCRdb holds here is the immuneACCESS table cut down to in-frame rearrangements. Part of the clones is not present; checked against another copy, under half of the missing clones reflect an unresolved V gene, and the others are unexplained. The sample has about 130,000 clones on record, around four fifths of them singletons. The ten largest make up 6% to 8% of the sample. Sequenced: PBMCs. Receptors originate from a male donor in good health and CMV-seronegative.

This chain links TRBV6-6 with TRBJ2-3; D unclear. Germline V gene sequence: CDR1 MNHNY, CDR2 SVGAGI (reference sequence). The V end was cut by 6 bases, the J end by 0 bases, with 10 bases between. The CDR3 length is 14 residues. The CDR3 bases are TGTGCCAGCAGCCGGAGAGCAAGCACAGATACGCAGTATTTT. The encoded protein is CASSRRASTDTQYF.

CDR3 sequence (DNA): TGTGCCAGCAGCTTAACTCAAGTCAATCAGCCCCAGCATTTT. It is translated as CASSLTQVNQPQHF. V is TRBV7-2 and J is TRBJ1-5; no firm D call. Germline-derived CDR1 and CDR2 are SGHTA and FQGNSA. Trimming removed 2 bases from V and 3 bases from J, with 8 bases in between. The length of the CDR3 is 14 residues.

Only a few counts were recorded for this clone. The chain has TRBV15 and TRBJ2-3, with 10 nucleotides matching TRBD1. CDR1 is LNHNV and CDR2 is YYDKDF in the germline V gene (reference sequence). Trimming cost V 7 bases and J 5 bases; bases outside gene matches: 6. The CDR3 contains 14 residues. CDR3 loop: CATKPTGGLDTQYF. CDR3 in DNA: TGTGCCACCAAGCCGACAGGGGGCCTAGATACGCAGTATTTT.

In DNA, the CDR3 is TGCGCCAGCAGCCCCGAACCGGGACTAGCGGGGACAGATACGCAGTATTTT. This encodes CASSPEPGLAGTDTQYF. The genes are TRBV5-1 and TRBJ2-3; 13 bases agree with TRBD2. The CDR3 contains 17 residues. V lost 4 bases and J lost 3; bases outside the gene matches: 8. The germline V gene has CDR1 SGHRS and CDR2 YFSETQ.

The CDR3 coding sequence is TGTGCCAGCAGAGTCGGGGGCAGGGGAAGGATCGGGAGGGCCACCGGGGAGCTGTTTTTT. Its translation: CASRVGGRGRIGRATGELFF. V and J are TRBV2 and TRBJ2-2, with 8 bases fitting TRBD2. Germline CDR1 SNHLY, CDR2 FYNNEI. V shed 6 bases and J 4 bases; nucleotides not matched to a gene: 22. The CDR3 is 20 residues long.

V gene TRBV7-2 combines with J gene TRBJ1-2; D possibly corresponds to TRBD1 (6 bases). Germline V gives CDR1 SGHTA, CDR2 FQGNSA. V lost 4 bases, J lost 2 bases, and 20 bases lay in between. The CDR3 length is 17 residues. Here the CDR3 reads CASSYPNRAPLNYGYTF. The CDR3 coding sequence is TGTGCCAGCAGCTACCCCAACAGGGCACCTTTAAACTATGGCTACACCTTC. Full variable domain (remainder filled in from reference TRBV7-2 and TRBJ1-2): GAGVSQSPSNKVTEKGKDVELRCDPISGHTALYWYRQSLGQGLEFLIYFQGNSAPDKSGLPSDRFSAERTGGSVSTLTIQRTQQEDSAVYLCASSYPNRAPLNYGYTFGSGTRLTVV.

The V call is TRBV5-1, the J call TRBJ2-1; TRBD2 matches 10 bases. This CDR3 spans 18 amino acids. With 0 bases clipped from V and 5 bases from J, the junction kept 11 bases outside the gene matches. Germline lookup yields CDR1 SGHRS and CDR2 YFSETQ. DNA for the CDR3: TGCGCCAGCAGCTTGGGACTAGCGGGCCTCCTAAGGAACAATGAGCAGTTCTTC. This codes for CASSLGLAGLLRNNEQFF.

This chain joins TRBV2 and TRBJ1-4, with D unclear. The CDR3 extends over 13 amino acids. V gave up 4 bases and J gave up 4 bases, with 7 bases separating them. The germline V gene encodes CDR1 SNHLY and CDR2 FYNNEI. The CDR3 sequence is CASSARYNEKLFF. The CDR3 coding sequence is TGTGCCAGCAGTGCACGGTATAATGAAAAACTGTTTTTT.

V gene TRBV18 combines with J gene TRBJ1-2; TRBD1 matches 9 bases. Looked up from germline, CDR1 is KGHSH and CDR2 is LQKENI. This CDR3 is 13 amino acids long. V trimming: 5 bases; J trimming: 8 bases; junction bases outside the gene matches: 6. The CDR3 nucleotides read TGTGCCAGCTCAACAGGGGGCATACAAGGCTACACCTTC. Its protein product is CASSTGGIQGYTF.